This note documents a single T cell receptor (beta chain) sequence. Antigen: not known. The junction shows a germline mismatch at one end, possibly a read error. This entry belongs to a study of cytomegalovirus exposure and HLA in healthy donors. The study ran its PCR with 60 Vbeta and 13 Jbeta primers. The assay was immunoSEQ multiplex PCR, and TCRdb's table has in-frame clones only and misses some. The repertoire consists of some 130,000 clones, with 65% to 80% occurring once and the leading ten covering approximately 4.2%. CDR3 length: 17 residues. The V gene's germline CDR1 is SGHDN and CDR2 FVKESK. Broader study findings: Many donors shared some public TCRs, even though most TCR sequences were rare. After further analysis at a later stage, roughly 15,000 TCR beta sequences were associated with HLA alleles at 0.05 false discovery rate.

The sample consisted of PBMCs. The J gene is TRBJ2-6, the V gene TRBV14; 7 bases are shared with TRBD1. The TCR was taken from a male donor in good health and CMV-seropositive. CDR3 amino acids: CASSRRGGGSGANGLTF. In DNA form, the CDR3 reads TGTGCCAGCAGCCGTAGAGGGGGCGGCTCTGGGGCCAACGGCCTGACTTTC.